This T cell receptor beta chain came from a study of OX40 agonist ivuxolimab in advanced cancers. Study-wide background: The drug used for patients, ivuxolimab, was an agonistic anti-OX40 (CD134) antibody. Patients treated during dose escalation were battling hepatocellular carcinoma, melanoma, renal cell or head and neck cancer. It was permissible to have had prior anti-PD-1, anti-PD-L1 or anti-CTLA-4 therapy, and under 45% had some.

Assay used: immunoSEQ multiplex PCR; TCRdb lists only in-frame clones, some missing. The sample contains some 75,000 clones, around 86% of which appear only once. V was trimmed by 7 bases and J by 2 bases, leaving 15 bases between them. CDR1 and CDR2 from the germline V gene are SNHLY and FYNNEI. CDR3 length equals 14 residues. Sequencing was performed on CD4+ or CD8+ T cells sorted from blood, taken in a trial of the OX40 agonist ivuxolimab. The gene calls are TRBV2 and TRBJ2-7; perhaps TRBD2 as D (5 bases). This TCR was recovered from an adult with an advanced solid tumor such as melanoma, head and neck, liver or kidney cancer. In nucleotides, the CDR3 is TGTGCCAGCAACGACCGGACGGGGACCTACGAGCAGTACTTC. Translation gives CASNDRTGTYEQYF.